This is a list of T cell receptor beta chains from one sample in a study of identical twins. TCRdb fed the 5' RACE reads into MiXCR, producing one record per CDR3 protein. The sample yields about 690,000 distinct CDR3 sequences, less than 7% seen once. The sample taken for sequencing was naive T cells sorted from blood. The receptors stem from a man aged 18 to 35 in good health. CDR3s include the opening cysteine and the closing phenylalanine or tryptophan. A D gene is named only where the DNA matches it firmly. Size is omitted from some rows. Given values are once, few, many or a class for expanded clones.

v_call: TRBV10-3; j_call: TRBJ2-7; clone_size: -; d_call: -; cdr3_aa: CAISESISGSYEQYF; cdr3_nt: TGTGCCATCAGTGAGTCCATTTCAGGGTCCTACGAGCAGTACTTC
v_call: TRBV7-9; j_call: TRBJ2-5; clone_size: -; d_call: -; cdr3_aa: CASSPLMGTQYF; cdr3_nt: TGTGCCAGCAGCCCCCTCATGGGGACCCAGTACTTC
v_call: TRBV6-2/TRBV6-3; j_call: TRBJ2-1; clone_size: many; d_call: -; cdr3_aa: CASSYSTPGGNGQFF; cdr3_nt: TGTGCCAGCAGTTACTCGACGCCAGGGGGGAATGGGCAGTTCTTC
v_call: TRBV6-5; j_call: TRBJ2-7; clone_size: many; d_call: -; cdr3_aa: CASSYPRGRADYEQYF; cdr3_nt: TGTGCCAGCAGTTACCCCCGGGGGCGAGCGGACTACGAGCAGTACTTC
v_call: TRBV20-1; j_call: TRBJ1-4; clone_size: few; d_call: -; cdr3_aa: CSGAYAGGEKLFF; cdr3_nt: TGCAGTGGGGCTTATGCGGGCGGGGAAAAACTGTTTTTT
v_call: TRBV10-3; j_call: TRBJ2-1; clone_size: many; d_call: TRBD2; cdr3_aa: CAILLAGDNEQFF; cdr3_nt: TGTGCCATCTTACTAGCGGGAGACAATGAGCAGTTCTTC
v_call: TRBV24-1; j_call: TRBJ2-2; clone_size: -; d_call: -; cdr3_aa: CATSYGKAGELFF; cdr3_nt: TGTGCCACCAGTTACGGCAAGGCCGGGGAGCTGTTTTTT
v_call: TRBV4-1; j_call: TRBJ2-7; clone_size: -; d_call: -; cdr3_aa: CASSPLIGVPYEQYF; cdr3_nt: TGCGCCAGCAGCCCGCTGATAGGAGTACCGTACGAGCAGTACTTC
v_call: TRBV5-1; j_call: TRBJ2-1; clone_size: -; d_call: -; cdr3_aa: CASSLPAWTVEWNNEQFF; cdr3_nt: TGCGCCAGCAGCTTGCCAGCATGGACGGTGGAGTGGAACAATGAGCAGTTCTTC
v_call: TRBV19; j_call: TRBJ1-5; clone_size: -; d_call: TRBD1; cdr3_aa: CASGTGSNQPQHF; cdr3_nt: TGTGCCAGTGGGACAGGGAGCAATCAGCCCCAGCATTTT
v_call: TRBV20-1; j_call: TRBJ2-1; clone_size: many; d_call: TRBD2; cdr3_aa: CSATGTSGTGSYNEQFF; cdr3_nt: TGCAGTGCTACCGGGACTAGCGGGACCGGCTCCTACAATGAGCAGTTCTTC
v_call: TRBV2; j_call: TRBJ1-1; clone_size: few; d_call: -; cdr3_aa: CASSAAGLREAFF; cdr3_nt: TGTGCCAGCAGTGCGGCAGGTTTGAGGGAAGCTTTCTTT
v_call: TRBV7-2; j_call: TRBJ2-3; clone_size: -; d_call: -; cdr3_aa: CASRLPPDTQYF; cdr3_nt: TGTGCCAGCAGATTACCCCCAGATACGCAGTATTTT
v_call: TRBV20-1; j_call: TRBJ2-2; clone_size: -; d_call: TRBD1; cdr3_aa: CSAIDRASTGELFF; cdr3_nt: TGCAGTGCGATCGACAGGGCGAGCACCGGGGAGCTGTTTTTT
v_call: TRBV11-3; j_call: TRBJ1-6; clone_size: -; d_call: TRBD1; cdr3_aa: CASSTSGQGVSPLHF; cdr3_nt: TGTGCCAGCAGCACGTCTGGACAGGGGGTTTCACCCCTCCACTTT
v_call: TRBV20-1; j_call: TRBJ1-2; clone_size: few; d_call: -; cdr3_aa: CSAPVLQHYGYTF; cdr3_nt: TGCAGTGCCCCCGTGCTCCAACACTATGGCTACACCTTC
v_call: TRBV5-1; j_call: TRBJ1-4; clone_size: many; d_call: -; cdr3_aa: CASRSQKATNEKLFF; cdr3_nt: TGCGCCAGCAGATCGCAGAAGGCAACTAATGAAAAACTGTTTTTT
v_call: TRBV7-2; j_call: TRBJ1-1; clone_size: few; d_call: -; cdr3_aa: CASGWGLNTEAFF; cdr3_nt: TGTGCCAGCGGGTGGGGACTGAACACTGAAGCTTTCTTT
v_call: TRBV7-9; j_call: TRBJ1-4; clone_size: -; d_call: -; cdr3_aa: CAGSSTNEKLFF; cdr3_nt: TGTGCCGGTTCTTCAACTAATGAAAAACTGTTTTTT
v_call: TRBV5-6; j_call: TRBJ2-1; clone_size: -; d_call: -; cdr3_aa: CASLRVGDEQFF; cdr3_nt: TGTGCCAGCCTAAGGGTAGGGGACGAGCAGTTCTTC
v_call: TRBV29-1; j_call: TRBJ2-5; clone_size: few; d_call: -; cdr3_aa: CSVLGARDQETQYF; cdr3_nt: TGCAGCGTTTTGGGAGCCCGGGATCAAGAGACCCAGTACTTC
v_call: TRBV6-2/TRBV6-3; j_call: TRBJ2-7; clone_size: many; d_call: -; cdr3_aa: CASSAPSSSYEQYF; cdr3_nt: TGTGCCAGCAGCGCACCGTCGAGCTCCTACGAGCAGTACTTC
v_call: TRBV12-3/TRBV12-4; j_call: TRBJ2-1; clone_size: many; d_call: -; cdr3_aa: CASSKTSTGEQFF; cdr3_nt: TGTGCCAGCAGCAAAACTAGCACCGGTGAGCAGTTCTTC
v_call: TRBV5-6; j_call: TRBJ1-2; clone_size: many; d_call: -; cdr3_aa: CASSSQGILSYGYTF; cdr3_nt: TGTGCCAGCAGCTCCCAGGGAATACTAAGCTATGGCTACACCTTC
v_call: TRBV5-1; j_call: TRBJ2-1; clone_size: many; d_call: TRBD2; cdr3_aa: CASSIRTSTDEQFF; cdr3_nt: TGCGCCAGCAGCATTAGGACTAGTACCGATGAGCAGTTCTTC
v_call: TRBV7-9; j_call: TRBJ2-1; clone_size: -; d_call: TRBD2; cdr3_aa: CASSSLAGGRRDEQFF; cdr3_nt: TGTGCCAGCAGCTCCCTAGCAGGCGGGAGACGCGATGAGCAGTTCTTC
v_call: TRBV21-1; j_call: TRBJ2-3; clone_size: many; d_call: -; cdr3_aa: CASSKEGTDTQYF; cdr3_nt: TGTGCCAGCAGCAAAGAGGGCACAGATACGCAGTATTTT
v_call: TRBV24-1; j_call: TRBJ2-1; clone_size: -; d_call: -; cdr3_aa: CATSDPDSFRGNNEQFF; cdr3_nt: TGTGCCACCAGTGACCCGGACAGTTTCCGGGGTAACAATGAGCAGTTCTTC
v_call: TRBV9; j_call: TRBJ1-5; clone_size: many; d_call: -; cdr3_aa: CASSATGTYNQPQHF; cdr3_nt: TGTGCCAGCAGCGCTACCGGGACATACAATCAGCCCCAGCATTTT
v_call: TRBV28; j_call: TRBJ2-5; clone_size: -; d_call: TRBD2; cdr3_aa: CASGLEGGLETQYF; cdr3_nt: TGTGCCAGCGGACTAGAGGGAGGTTTGGAGACCCAGTACTTC